The 28 T cell receptor beta chains in this list originate from one sample, sequenced in a study of blood T cell repertoires in COVID-19. The assay was immunoSEQ multiplex PCR, and TCRdb's table has in-frame clones only and misses some. The sample lists 68,000 or so clones, around 90% occurring once. Input material: peripheral blood. These TCRs come from a human donor in a cohort sampled during active COVID-19.

The chain employs TRBV2 and TRBJ1-1; TRBD1 aligns across 7 bases. This CDR3 has 14 amino acids. The trim removed 6 bases at V and 4 bases at J, leaving 8 bases unmatched. Germline lookup yields CDR1 SNHLY and CDR2 FYNNEI. CDR3 in DNA: TGTGCCAGCAGCGACAGGGATATAGGCACTGAAGCTTTCTTT. This translates into CASSDRDIGTEAFF.

The V gene is TRBV28, the J gene TRBJ1-1; 8 positions agree with TRBD1. The CDR3 contains 16 residues. The trim removed 7 bases at V and 1 base at J, leaving 11 bases unmatched. Germline V gives CDR1 MDHEN, CDR2 SYDVKM. The CDR3 coding sequence is TGTGCCAGCATTAGATGGGTCGGGACAGGGAACACTGAAGCTTTCTTT. Amino acids: CASIRWVGTGNTEAFF. The variable domain in full, completed from reference TRBV28 and TRBJ1-1, reads DVKVTQSSRYLVKRTGEKVFLECVQDMDHENMFWYRQDPGLGLRLIYFSYDVKMKEKGDIPEGYSVSREKKERFSLILESASTNQTSMYLCASIRWVGTGNTEAFFGQGTRLTVV.

This rearrangement joins TRBV28 to TRBJ1-5; perhaps TRBD1 as D (5 bases). The CDR3 consists of 16 residues. In germline, CDR1 is MDHEN, CDR2 SYDVKM. The V end lost 6 bases, the J end lost 2 bases, and 17 bases lay between the germline ends. CDR3: CASSPGGRGGNQPQHF. The CDR3 DNA reads TGTGCCAGCAGCCCGGGAGGGAGGGGTGGCAATCAGCCCCAGCATTTT.

The chain has TRBV2 and TRBJ1-5; 10 positions agree with TRBD1. The trim removed 6 bases at V and 4 bases at J, leaving 3 bases unmatched. Germline CDR1 reads SNHLY; CDR2 reads FYNNEI. CDR3 length: 14 amino acids. CDR3 bases: TGTGCCAGCAGCTGGACAGGGGGAAATCAGCCCCAGCATTTT. Translated, it gives CASSWTGGNQPQHF. Complete variable domain (other parts from reference TRBV2 and TRBJ1-5): EPEVTQTPSHQVTQMGQEVILRCVPISNHLYFYWYRQILGQKVEFLVSFYNNEISEKSEIFDDQFSVERPDGSNFTLKIRSTKLEDSAMYFCASSWTGGNQPQHFGDGTRLSIL.

The chain couples TRBV7-2 to TRBJ2-3; 13 nucleotides match TRBD2. The CDR3 is 15 amino acids. CDR1 is SGHTA and CDR2 is FQGNSA in the germline V gene. V gave up 3 bases and J gave up 5 bases; unmatched junction bases: 2. The CDR3 sequence is CASSLGLAGLDTQYF. In nucleotides, the CDR3 is TGTGCCAGCAGCTTGGGACTAGCGGGACTAGATACGCAGTATTTT.

This rearrangement joins TRBV7-7 to TRBJ2-2; 12 bases match TRBD2. The V and J ends lost 4 bases and 6 bases, in that order; junction bases with no gene match: 6. Germline V gene sequence: CDR1 SSHAT, CDR2 FNYEAQ (reference sequence). The CDR3 runs 16 residues. The CDR3 sequence is CASSSSSGGGPGELFF. The CDR3 region has the DNA TGTGCCAGCAGCTCTTCTAGCGGGGGGGGCCCCGGGGAGCTGTTTTTT.

The CDR3 region is CASSFSEDEQFF. DNA for the CDR3: TGTGCCAGCAGCTTCAGTGAGGATGAGCAGTTCTTC. V gene TRBV11-2 combines with J gene TRBJ2-1; no clear D gene. Germline-derived CDR1 and CDR2 are SGHAT and FQNNGV. V was shortened by 3 bases and J by 8 bases, with 8 bases between the two germline ends. The CDR3 sequence is 12 residues long.

The V call is TRBV4-1, the J call TRBJ2-1, with a possible D match to TRBD1 (5 bases). Trimming removed 4 bases from V and 3 bases from J, with 10 bases in between. The CDR3 spans 14 residues. In germline, CDR1 is MGHRA, CDR2 YSYEKL. The CDR3 coding sequence is TGCGCCAGCAGCCGAGAGACAGACTACAATGAGCAGTTCTTC. The encoded protein is CASSRETDYNEQFF.

In this sample, this clone turned up a few times. The chain has TRBV6-5 and TRBJ2-7, with D possibly matching TRBD2 (6 bases). Trimming cost V 6 bases and J 3 bases, with 6 bases left between them. Germline V CDR1 and CDR2: MNHEY, SVGAGI. The CDR3 has 11 residues. The CDR3: CASRDYYEQYF. DNA for the CDR3: TGTGCCAGCAGGGACTACTACGAGCAGTACTTC.

The chain recombines TRBV27 with TRBJ1-1, with TRBD1 matching 7 bases. The CDR3 length is 15 residues. Germline trimming cut 4 bases from V and 2 bases from J; bases unmatched to any gene: 7. Germline values: CDR1 MNHEY, CDR2 SMNVEV (reference sequence). The CDR3 sequence: CASSSLGQVNTEAFF. In nucleotides, the CDR3 is TGTGCCAGCAGTTCACTAGGACAGGTCAACACTGAAGCTTTCTTT.

This sequence joins TRBV6-2 or TRBV6-3 and TRBJ1-2, with a possible D match to TRBD1 (6 bases). The V and J ends lost 5 bases and 6 bases respectively, with 19 bases between them. The CDR3 is made up of 15 amino acids. CDR1 is MNHEY and CDR2 is SVGEGT in the germline V gene. Here the CDR3 reads CASSPGHAVTDGYTF. CDR3 sequence (DNA): TGTGCCAGCAGTCCGGGACACGCGGTTACCGATGGCTACACCTTC.

The chain uses TRBV10-3 and TRBJ1-5; perhaps TRBD1 as D (5 bases). CDR1 ENHRY and CDR2 SYGVKD come from the germline V gene. CDR3 length: 14 residues. The V gene lost 10 bases and the J gene lost 4 bases, with 17 bases spanning the gap. CDR3 coding DNA: TGTGCCACCCACGGCGGGGGGGAGAATCAGCCCCAGCATTTT. Translation gives CATHGGGENQPQHF.

This chain joins TRBV27 and TRBJ1-3, with unresolved D. The length of the CDR3 is 14 residues. The germline V gene encodes CDR1 MNHEY and CDR2 SMNVEV (reference sequence). V gave up 2 bases and J gave up 0 bases, with 5 bases separating them. In DNA form, the CDR3 reads TGTGCCAGCAGTTTAAGGAGCTCTGGAAACACCATATATTTT. Translation gives CASSLRSSGNTIYF.

Remarks on this clone: A read error may produce the germline difference seen at one junction end. V gene TRBV7-7 combines with J gene TRBJ2-5, with 11 positions matching TRBD2. The CDR3 runs 16 residues. Germline-derived CDR1 and CDR2 are SSHAT and FNYEAQ (reference sequence). The CDR3 spells CASSLIAGGLQETQYF. CDR3 in DNA: TGTGCTAGCAGCTTAATAGCGGGAGGGTTACAAGAGACCCAGTACTTC.

The V gene is TRBV21-1, the J gene TRBJ1-1. TRBV21-1 is listed as a pseudogene. This CDR3 is built from 13 residues. Here the CDR3 reads CASSSRGGGEAFF. CDR3 in DNA: TGTGCCAGCAGCTCCCGGGGAGGGGGTGAAGCTTTCTTT.

V is TRBV4-1 and J is TRBJ2-2, with D possibly being TRBD2 (6 bases). CDR1 and CDR2 from the germline V gene are MGHRA and YSYEKL. The V end was cut by 4 bases, the J end by 7 bases, with 7 bases between. CDR3 length: 12 residues. The CDR3 loop is CASSPRGGELFF. In DNA, the CDR3 is TGCGCCAGCAGCCCGCGGGGCGGGGAGCTGTTTTTT.

The chain has TRBV29-1 and TRBJ2-1; 8 bases are a match to TRBD2. Germline V gene lookup returns CDR1 SQVTM and CDR2 ANQGSEA. CDR3 size: 17 residues. After removal of 0 bases from V and 3 bases from J, the junction contained 10 bases not matched to a gene. The CDR3 loop reads CSVEEGRAGGYYNEQFF. Written as DNA, the CDR3 is TGCAGCGTTGAAGAGGGACGGGCGGGGGGCTACTACAATGAGCAGTTCTTC.

About this clone: One end of the junction varies from germline; a read error may be responsible. The chain employs TRBV10-1 and TRBJ2-1, with a tentative D call TRBD2 (5 bases). The V gene's germline CDR1 is WNHNN and CDR2 SYGVQD (reference sequence). The CDR3 is 15 residues long. The DNA of the CDR3 is TGCGCCAACAGTGACGCTAGCTTCCCCGGGGATGAGCAGTTCTTC. This codes for CANSDASFPGDEQFF.

This CDR3 is CASHRRQGAVPTNEKLFF. The CDR3 nucleotides read TGTGCCAGCCATAGGCGGCAGGGGGCGGTTCCGACTAATGAAAAACTGTTTTTT. The V gene is TRBV19, the J gene TRBJ1-4; 8 bases map to TRBD1. The CDR3 has 18 residues. From germline, CDR1 is LNHDA and CDR2 SQIVND (reference sequence). V dropped 9 bases and J dropped 2; count of bases not matched to a gene: 17.

This rearrangement joins TRBV7-2 to TRBJ2-7; D remains unclear. Germline CDR1 SGHTA, CDR2 FQGNSA. V shed 5 bases and J shed 3 bases, with 5 bases lying between them. The CDR3 sequence is 11 residues long. CDR3 sequence (DNA): TGTGCCAGCAGCCGTCTCTACGAGCAGTACTTC. It is translated as CASSRLYEQYF.

The CDR3 nucleotides are TGTGCCAGTAGTAGCGGTCGGGGGGGAGGAGATACGCAGTATTTT. Its protein is CASSSGRGGGDTQYF. The chain uses TRBV19 and TRBJ2-3; 8 bases match TRBD2. This CDR3 spans 15 amino acids. Germline loops: CDR1 LNHDA, CDR2 SQIVND (reference sequence). V trimming: 4 bases; J trimming: 5 bases; junction bases outside the gene matches: 8.

The DNA of the CDR3 is TGTGCCAGCGGACCCCGGGACAGAAAAAAGGGCACTGAAGCTTTCTTT. It specifies CASGPRDRKKGTEAFF. The V gene is TRBV2, the J gene TRBJ1-1; TRBD1 aligns across 7 bases. Per germline, CDR1 SNHLY and CDR2 FYNNEI. V was clipped by 8 bases and J by 4 bases; unmatched bases: 16. The CDR3 has 16 residues.

The chain combines TRBV18 with TRBJ1-1; 9 bases map to TRBD1. V shed 6 bases, J shed 4 bases, and the junction held 6 bases outside the gene matches. CDR1 and CDR2 (germline): KGHSH, LQKENI. The CDR3 runs to 14 residues. The CDR3 loop is CASSLRTGVTEAFF. CDR3 nucleotide sequence: TGTGCCAGCTCTCTACGGACAGGGGTCACTGAAGCTTTCTTT.

The rearrangement uses TRBV3-1 (or the pseudogene TRBV3-2) and TRBJ1-2; TRBD1 matches at 8 bases. The V gene end was trimmed by 2 bases and the J gene end by 7 bases; junction bases not matched to a gene: 6. The CDR3 covers 14 residues. Looked up from germline, CDR1 is LGHDT and CDR2 is YNNKEL (reference sequence). Here the CDR3 DNA reads TGTGCCAGCAGCCAAATGTCAGGGGGCAGTGGCTACACCTTC. Its translation: CASSQMSGGSGYTF.

The chain couples TRBV7-2 to TRBJ1-1; 10 bases fit TRBD1. After removal of 6 bases from V and 4 bases from J, the junction contained 5 bases not matched to a gene. Germline lookup yields CDR1 SGHTA and CDR2 FQGNSA. This CDR3 is 14 amino acids long. CDR3 nucleotide sequence: TGTGCCAGCAGTCCCGGGACAGGGGCCACTGAAGCTTTCTTT. This sequence encodes CASSPGTGATEAFF.

This chain uses TRBV10-3 with TRBJ2-2; D might be TRBD2 (6 bases). Germline CDR1 and CDR2: ENHRY and SYGVKD. The CDR3 has 13 residues. With 6 bases removed from V and 3 bases from J, the gap between germline ends came to 8 bases. In nucleotides, the CDR3 is TGTGCCATCAGGGGGACTCACACCGGGGAGCTGTTTTTT. Translated, it gives CAIRGTHTGELFF.

The gene calls are TRBV6-5 and TRBJ1-4, with no clear D. The CDR3 extends over 16 amino acids. With 0 bases removed from V and 5 bases from J, the gap between germline ends came to 13 bases. The germline gives CDR1 MNHEY, CDR2 SVGAGI. The CDR3 nucleotides are TGTGCCAGCAGTTACTCGTTTTCACAGTTAAATGAAAAACTGTTTTTT. It codes for CASSYSFSQLNEKLFF.

This clone came up a few times. The rearrangement uses TRBV5-4 and TRBJ1-2, with D possibly matching TRBD1 (6 bases). V was trimmed by 2 bases and J by 2 bases, leaving 13 bases between them. The CDR3 length is 15 residues. CDR1 and CDR2 (germline): SGHNT, YYREEE (reference sequence). Here the CDR3 reads CASSLGGTFNYGYTF. Here the CDR3 DNA reads TGTGCCAGCAGCTTAGGGGGTACATTCAACTATGGCTACACCTTC.